This T cell receptor (beta chain) was observed in a study of T cell responses to AZD1222 COVID-19 vaccine. As concerns this clone: What it binds is not known.

Sequencing was performed with immunoSEQ multiplex PCR; in TCRdb, only in-frame clones are kept and a portion is missing. The sample shows about 55,000 clones, approximately 90% of them seen only once. Whole-study findings and limits: Among the donors, most were white British and more were female, and clonal diversity was possibly underestimated. No repertoire was sampled before or during the peak T cell response, only after it. A rise in Spike-specific TCR breadth and depth followed two AZD1222 doses. Epitopes outside B.1.351 and B.1.1.7 mutated regions reportedly drew nearly half of spike TCRs.

This sequence originates from an adult in good health. The sequencing here drew on peripheral blood, taken on day 0 of AZD1222 vaccination.

The CDR3 DNA reads TGTGCCAGTAAAAGACTAGCGGGGGGCACAGATACGCAGTATTTT. Residues: CASKRLAGGTDTQYF. The J gene is TRBJ2-3, the V gene TRBV19; 12 positions match TRBD2. V dropped 7 bases and J dropped 1; count of bases not matched to a gene: 3. Per germline, CDR1 LNHDA and CDR2 SQIVND (reference sequence). This CDR3 has 15 amino acids.